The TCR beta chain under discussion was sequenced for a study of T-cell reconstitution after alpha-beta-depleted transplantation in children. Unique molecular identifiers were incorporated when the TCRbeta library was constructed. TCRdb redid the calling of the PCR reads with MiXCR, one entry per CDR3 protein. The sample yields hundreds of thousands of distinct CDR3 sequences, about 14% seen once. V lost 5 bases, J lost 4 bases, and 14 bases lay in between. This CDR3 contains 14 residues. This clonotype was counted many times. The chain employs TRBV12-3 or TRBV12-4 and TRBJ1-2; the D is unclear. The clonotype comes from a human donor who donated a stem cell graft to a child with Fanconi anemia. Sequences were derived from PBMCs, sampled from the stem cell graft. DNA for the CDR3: TGTGCCAGCAGTCTCGGATCCGGGGTCTATGGCTACACCTTC. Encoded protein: CASSLGSGVYGYTF.